These T cell receptor beta chains were read from a single sample in a study of control samples from healthy donors and cancer patients. Libraries were prepared by immunoSEQ multiplex PCR; TCRdb keeps only in-frame clonotypes and omits some of them. The sample shows approximately 52,000 clones, around 96% of them seen only once. The sequenced material came from blood. These receptor sequences come from a woman under 30 in good health. CDR3s include the opening cysteine and the closing phenylalanine or tryptophan. D genes are given only for firm matches. The listing skips clone size in some rows; elsewhere it reads once, few, many or a size class.

D gene,CDR3 length,J gene,V gene,clone size,CDR3 DNA,CDR3 protein
.,16,TRBJ2-7,TRBV19,.,TGTGCCAGTAGTATGGGATCCCAGTGGGGGTCCTACGAGCAGTACTTC,CASSMGSQWGSYEQYF
TRBD2,14,TRBJ2-2,TRBV19,.,TGTGCCACCTCCGGGACTACGGTCACCGGGGAGCTGTTTTTT,CATSGTTVTGELFF
.,16,TRBJ2-3,TRBV2,.,TGTGCCAGCAGTAAAAGGACCGAACTTAGCACAGATACGCAGTATTTT,CASSKRTELSTDTQYF
TRBD1,14,TRBJ1-1,TRBV28,.,TGTGCCAGCAGTTTCGAGGGGGCTGGCACTGAAGCTTTCTTT,CASSFEGAGTEAFF
.,15,TRBJ2-1,TRBV30,.,TGTGCCTGGTCACGGGGGCCCCTATCCTACAATGAGCAGTTCTTC,CAWSRGPLSYNEQFF
TRBD1,15,TRBJ1-1,TRBV27,once,TGTGCCAGCAGTTTATTTCAGGGGGGCAACACTGAAGCTTTCTTT,CASSLFQGGNTEAFF
.,15,TRBJ2-3,TRBV4-3,.,TGCGCCAGCAGCCAAGCGGGAGAGGGTACAGATACGCAGTATTTT,CASSQAGEGTDTQYF
TRBD2,13,TRBJ2-1,TRBV7-2,once,TGTGCCAGCAGCTTATTAGGGAGGGTTGAGCAGTTCTTC,CASSLLGRVEQFF
.,14,TRBJ2-1,TRBV30,.,TGTGCCTGGAGTGGGGGAAGGAACTACAATGAGCAGTTCTTC,CAWSGGRNYNEQFF
TRBD1,16,TRBJ1-2,TRBV6-6,.,TGTGCCAGCAGTCAGGTGACCGGGACAGGGACCTATGGCTACACCTTC,CASSQVTGTGTYGYTF
TRBD2,17,TRBJ2-2,TRBV10-3,.,TGTGCCATCAGTGAGTTGGCAGCGGGGGGCCGCACCGGGGAGCTGTTTTTT,CAISELAAGGRTGELFF
.,14,TRBJ1-3,TRBV7-2,.,TGTGCCAGCAGCGGCGGTATCTCTGGAAACACCATATATTTT,CASSGGISGNTIYF
TRBD1,15,TRBJ1-6,TRBV7-2,.,TGTGCCAGCAGCGCAAGGGGACAGATAAATTCACCCCTCCACTTT,CASSARGQINSPLHF
TRBD1,14,TRBJ1-1,TRBV6-5,.,TGTGCCAGCAGTTACGAGGGGGCCAACACTGAAGCTTTCTTT,CASSYEGANTEAFF
.,11,TRBJ1-2,TRBV30,.,TGTGCCTGGCCAACAGGGCTTGGCTACACCTTC,CAWPTGLGYTF
TRBD1,16,TRBJ1-6,TRBV6-4,.,TGTGCCAGCAGACTGGACAGGAGCTCCTATAATTCACCCCTCCACTTT,CASRLDRSSYNSPLHF
.,16,TRBJ2-1,TRBV6-2/TRBV6-3,.,TGTGCCAGCAGTTACTGGCCAGGTATGTCGTGGGATGAGCAGTTCTTC,CASSYWPGMSWDEQFF
.,11,TRBJ2-5,TRBV20-1,.,TGCAGTGCTAGTGTACCACCGGCCCAGTACTTC,CSASVPPAQYF
TRBD1,14,TRBJ1-2,TRBV5-1,.,TGCGCCAGCAGCCCTGGGACAGCAAGAGGTGGCTACACCTTC,CASSPGTARGGYTF
TRBD1,15,TRBJ1-2,TRBV29-1,.,TGCAGCGTTGAAGATCGTGACAGGGAAGACTATGGCTACACCTTC,CSVEDRDREDYGYTF
TRBD2,16,TRBJ2-1,TRBV29-1,.,TGCAGCGCTCTCGGACTAGCGGGGGGGCAAGGCAATGAGCAGTTCTTC,CSALGLAGGQGNEQFF
.,13,TRBJ2-2,TRBV10-3,.,TGTGCCATCAGCTCGACAGATCCCGGGGAGCTGTTTTTT,CAISSTDPGELFF
.,14,TRBJ2-7,TRBV24-1,.,TGTGCCACCAGTGATTTGGGCTCGCGGGGCGAGCAGTACTTC,CATSDLGSRGEQYF
TRBD1,15,TRBJ1-4,TRBV6-5,.,TGTGCCAGCAGTTATAGGGACAGGAGCAATGAAAAACTGTTTTTT,CASSYRDRSNEKLFF
.,17,TRBJ1-5,TRBV3-1/TRBV3-2,.,TGTGCCAGCAGCCAAGGGGCGGGCGGTTTGAACAATCAGCCCCAGCATTTT,CASSQGAGGLNNQPQHF
TRBD2,13,TRBJ2-3,TRBV19,.,TGTGCCAGTAGACTAGCGGGGACAGATACGCAGTATTTT,CASRLAGTDTQYF
TRBD1,15,TRBJ1-1,TRBV7-6,.,TGTGCCAGCAGCCCGCGGACAGGTCTGAACACTGAAGCTTTCTTT,CASSPRTGLNTEAFF
.,13,TRBJ1-1,TRBV25-1,.,TGTGCCAGCAGTGAATTAGTCGCCACTGAAGCTTTCTTT,CASSELVATEAFF
.,16,TRBJ2-7,TRBV9,.,TGTGCCAGCAGCGTAGGCCCCAACCCTAGCCAATACGAGCAGTACTTC,CASSVGPNPSQYEQYF
.,12,TRBJ1-2,TRBV19,.,TGTGCCAGTAGTATCGGGGGTTCTGGCCACACCTTC,CASSIGGSGHTF
.,13,TRBJ1-2,TRBV4-1,.,TGCGCCAGCAGCCAACCCAGAGCCTATGGCTACACCTTC,CASSQPRAYGYTF
.,13,TRBJ1-6,TRBV2,.,TGTGCCAGCATGGACATTCGGGGGTCACCCCTCCACTTT,CASMDIRGSPLHF
.,14,TRBJ1-4,TRBV6-5,few,TGTGCCAGCAAGGTTCTTGCAACTAATGAAAAACTGTTTTTT,CASKVLATNEKLFF
.,17,TRBJ1-3,TRBV15,.,TGTGCCACCAGCAGAGATGGCAGGGCCTTTGCCGGAAACACCATATATTTT,CATSRDGRAFAGNTIYF
.,20,TRBJ1-3,TRBV13,.,TGTGCCAGCAGCTTAGAAGGGGCCCTAAACCCGGAGTTATCTGGAAACACCATATATTTT,CASSLEGALNPELSGNTIYF
.,15,TRBJ2-3,TRBV4-1,.,TGCGCCAGCAGCCAAGGACAGGTCAGCACAGATACGCAGTATTTT,CASSQGQVSTDTQYF
.,12,TRBJ1-1,TRBV6-5,.,TGTGCCAGCAGTCCAGGGTTGGCTGAAGCTTTCTTT,CASSPGLAEAFF
.,11,TRBJ1-4,TRBV29-1,.,TGCAGCGTTGCGGAGGGGGATAAACTGTTTTTT,CSVAEGDKLFF
TRBD2,15,TRBJ2-1,TRBV19,.,TGTGCCAGTAGTCCCTGGACTAGCTCACAGGGTGAGCAGTTCTTC,CASSPWTSSQGEQFF
.,20,TRBJ2-3,TRBV4-1,.,TGCGCCAGCAGCCGAGATCCCTTTGAGCGGGCCAAACGAGGGGCAGATACGCAGTATTTT,CASSRDPFERAKRGADTQYF
.,12,TRBJ2-7,TRBV3-1/TRBV3-2,.,TGTGCCAGCAGCCACGGGGGGCTCGAGCAGTACTTC,CASSHGGLEQYF
.,15,TRBJ1-2,TRBV7-2,.,TGTGCCAGCAGCTCACCGGGTCAGGGATCCTATGGCTACACCTTC,CASSSPGQGSYGYTF
.,16,TRBJ1-1,TRBV5-5,.,TGTGCCAGCAGCTTGGTGCAGGGTAGACCGAACACTGAAGCTTTCTTT,CASSLVQGRPNTEAFF
TRBD1,15,TRBJ1-2,TRBV7-2,.,TGTGCCAGCAGCTTAAACAGGGGAGCTAACTATGGCTACACCTTC,CASSLNRGANYGYTF
TRBD1,14,TRBJ1-2,TRBV6-5,.,TGTGCCAGCAGAGCCGGGACAGGGACCTATGGCTACACCTTC,CASRAGTGTYGYTF
TRBD2,16,TRBJ2-5,TRBV4-2,.,TGTGCCAGCAGCCCGGCGGAGCGGGGGGACCAAGAGACCCAGTACTTC,CASSPAERGDQETQYF
TRBD1,15,TRBJ1-2,TRBV5-5,.,TGTGCCAGCAGCCCGACAGGGGGAGGATTCTATGGCTACACCTTC,CASSPTGGGFYGYTF
TRBD2,15,TRBJ2-3,TRBV9,.,TGTGCCAGCAGCGAAGTAGCGGGGGGAAGAGATACGCAGTATTTT,CASSEVAGGRDTQYF
.,12,TRBJ1-6,TRBV10-3,.,TGTGCCATCAGTGAGGGGACCTCACCGGGGCACTTT,CAISEGTSPGHF
TRBD1,17,TRBJ2-3,TRBV27,once,TGTGCCAGCAGTCCAACCCGACAGGGATTGAGGTCAGATACGCAGTATTTT,CASSPTRQGLRSDTQYF
.,15,TRBJ2-1,TRBV9,.,TGTGCCAGCAGCGTTTCAAGGGTCGTTGGGAATGAGCAGTTCTTC,CASSVSRVVGNEQFF
TRBD2,14,TRBJ2-1,TRBV7-8,.,TGTGCCAGCAGCTCGGGGACTAGATACAATGAGCAGTTCTTC,CASSSGTRYNEQFF
.,14,TRBJ1-1,TRBV5-4,.,TGTGCCAGCAGCTTGGTTTACGGGAACACTGAAGCTTTCTTT,CASSLVYGNTEAFF
TRBD1,14,TRBJ2-5,TRBV28,.,TGTGCCAGCACCCAGGGGGCATGGGGAGAGACCCAGTACTTC,CASTQGAWGETQYF
.,12,TRBJ1-1,TRBV5-4,.,TGTGCCAGCAGCTTGCTGAACACTGAAGCTTTCTTT,CASSLLNTEAFF
.,15,TRBJ1-4,TRBV10-3,.,TGTGCCATCAGTGAGTCCGGGGGTTTCGATGAAAAACTGTTTTTT,CAISESGGFDEKLFF
.,12,TRBJ1-4,TRBV5-1,.,TGCGCCAGCAGCGGACGGAATGAAAAACTGTTTTTT,CASSGRNEKLFF
TRBD2,15,TRBJ2-1,TRBV28,.,TGTGCCAGCAGTTTATCGGGCGGGGGGCAGAATGAGCAGTTCTTC,CASSLSGGGQNEQFF
.,14,TRBJ1-2,TRBV19,.,TGTGCCAGTAGTATGGAAAGGGGTAACTATGGCTACACCTTC,CASSMERGNYGYTF